A selection of T cell receptor beta chains follows, all from one sample in a study of CD8 T cells in ankylosing spondylitis. In TCRdb, the 5' RACE reads were re-called with MiXCR into one record per CDR3 protein. This sample has 250,000 to 400,000 distinct CDR3 sequences, with approximately 10% found just once. Sequences were obtained from blood, either unsorted or a sorted T cell fraction (not recorded which). The receptors were sampled from a female donor with ankylosing spondylitis or in good health (not recorded which). Both conserved end residues are part of each CDR3. D genes are given only for firm matches. Rows may omit the clone size; those that give it use once, few, many or a size class.

TRBJ2-5	TRBD1	many	TRBV25-1	CASSSGTGYGETQYF	TGTGCCAGCTCTTCGGGGACAGGGTATGGAGAGACCCAGTACTTC
TRBJ2-2	NA	NA	TRBV4-3	CASSQSSGVYTGELFF	TGCGCCAGCAGCCAAAGTTCCGGGGTTTACACCGGGGAGCTGTTTTTT
TRBJ2-1	TRBD2	many	TRBV27	CASSPGTSGNSEQFF	TGTGCCAGCAGTCCAGGGACTAGCGGGAATAGTGAGCAGTTCTTC
TRBJ2-3	TRBD1	many	TRBV5-1	CASARGQSTDTQYF	TGCGCCAGCGCCAGGGGGCAGAGCACAGATACGCAGTATTTT
TRBJ2-3	NA	NA	TRBV10-3	CAISESNPGPGTQYF	TGTGCCATCAGTGAGTCGAATCCCGGTCCGGGAACGCAGTATTTT
TRBJ1-1	NA	many	TRBV6-1	CASSRAPMNTEAFF	TGTGCCAGCTCCCGCGCGCCGATGAACACTGAAGCTTTCTTT
TRBJ1-5	NA	NA	TRBV3-1	CACSQDAGGNQPQHF	TGTGCCTGCAGCCAAGACGCGGGGGGGAATCAGCCCCAGCATTTT
TRBJ2-3	TRBD2	NA	TRBV27	CASGSPSGRSRTDTQYF	TGTGCCAGCGGGTCGCCTAGCGGGAGGTCTCGCACAGATACGCAGTATTTT
TRBJ2-7	NA	NA	TRBV28	CASCFGGAREQYF	TGTGCCAGCTGTTTCGGGGGTGCGCGCGAGCAGTACTTC
TRBJ2-3	TRBD2	many	TRBV5-1	CASSPGTSQITDTQYF	TGCGCCAGCAGCCCGGGGACTAGTCAAATAACAGATACGCAGTATTTT
TRBJ1-2	NA	many	TRBV12-3/TRBV12-4	CASSFTHGGRSSGYTF	TGTGCCAGCAGTTTCACCCACGGGGGAAGGAGTTCTGGCTACACCTTC
TRBJ2-3	NA	many	TRBV20-1	CSAPFADTQYF	TGCAGTGCTCCCTTCGCAGATACGCAGTATTTT
TRBJ2-1	TRBD1	many	TRBV29-1	CSVDAGQGANNEQFF	TGCAGCGTTGACGCCGGACAGGGGGCGAACAATGAGCAGTTCTTC
TRBJ2-5	NA	few	TRBV7-2	CASSARQDGVGTQYF	TGTGCCAGCAGCGCCCGACAGGATGGGGTTGGGACCCAGTACTTC
TRBJ2-7	NA	many	TRBV11-2	CASSHSAGTSYEQYF	TGTGCCAGCAGCCATAGTGCGGGTACAAGCTACGAGCAGTACTTC
TRBJ2-3	NA	few	TRBV12-3/TRBV12-4	CASSLALTARFTDTQYF	TGTGCCAGCAGTTTAGCGCTGACAGCAAGATTCACAGATACGCAGTATTTT
TRBJ1-5	NA	many	TRBV7-9	CASSLAANQPQHF	TGTGCCAGCAGCTTAGCTGCCAATCAGCCCCAGCATTTT
TRBJ2-3	NA	many	TRBV28	CASSPEEPTKQYF	TGTGCCAGCAGCCCAGAGGAACCCACTAAGCAGTATTTT
TRBJ2-7	TRBD1	many	TRBV6-2/TRBV6-3	CASSYGTDTPYEQYF	TGTGCCAGCAGTTACGGGACAGATACTCCCTACGAGCAGTACTTC
TRBJ2-7	TRBD1	few	TRBV11-2	CASSRLLTGTGYDEQYF	TGTGCCAGCAGCCGTCTCCTAACCGGGACAGGGTACGACGAGCAGTACTTC
TRBJ1-5	TRBD1	few	TRBV7-2	CASSLWGQGNQPQHF	TGTGCCAGCAGCTTATGGGGACAGGGCAATCAGCCCCAGCATTTT
TRBJ2-1	TRBD2	many	TRBV20-1	CSASIAGGHVNEQFF	TGCAGTGCTAGCATAGCGGGGGGGCATGTGAATGAGCAGTTCTTC
TRBJ2-5	NA	NA	TRBV7-2	CASSKPFRDTKETQYF	TGTGCCAGCAGCAAACCCTTCCGGGACACCAAAGAGACCCAGTACTTC
TRBJ1-1	TRBD1	NA	TRBV24-1	CATSETGGTEAFF	TGTGCCACCAGTGAGACAGGGGGCACTGAAGCTTTCTTT
TRBJ2-1	TRBD1	few	TRBV7-3	CASSLTRGPYNEQFF	TGTGCCAGCAGCTTAACGAGGGGGCCCTACAATGAGCAGTTCTTC
TRBJ2-2	NA	many	TRBV7-2	CASSLARAGELFF	TGTGCCAGCAGCTTAGCAAGGGCCGGGGAGCTGTTTTTT
TRBJ1-1	NA	NA	TRBV11-2	CASSSRDYRNTEAFF	TGTGCCAGCAGCTCCCGGGACTATCGAAACACTGAAGCTTTCTTT
TRBJ1-2	NA	NA	TRBV20-1	CSARGGGTNYGYTF	TGCAGTGCTAGAGGGGGTGGCACTAACTATGGCTACACCTTC
TRBJ2-3	TRBD2	many	TRBV29-1	CSVGLASDTQYF	TGCAGCGTGGGACTAGCATCAGATACGCAGTATTTT
TRBJ1-1	NA	many	TRBV12-3/TRBV12-4	CASSGGVRLNTEAFF	TGTGCCAGCTCCGGGGGGGTCCGATTGAACACTGAAGCTTTCTTT
TRBJ2-2	NA	NA	TRBV25-1	CASSDVVRAGELFF	TGTGCCAGCAGTGATGTAGTTAGGGCCGGGGAGCTGTTTTTT
TRBJ2-3	NA	many	TRBV29-1	CSGTTGLDTQYF	TGCAGCGGTACCACAGGGCTGGATACGCAGTATTTT
TRBJ1-1	TRBD1	NA	TRBV28	CASSSTQGARAFF	TGTGCCAGCAGTTCAACCCAGGGGGCAAGAGCTTTCTTT
TRBJ2-2	NA	many	TRBV5-1	CASSWGTPNTGELFF	TGCGCCAGCAGCTGGGGGACACCGAACACCGGGGAGCTGTTTTTT
TRBJ2-7	NA	many	TRBV20-1	CSARSLSYEQYF	TGCAGTGCTAGATCCCTGTCCTACGAGCAGTACTTC
TRBJ2-7	NA	many	TRBV29-1	CSVYYRDFSYEQYF	TGCAGCGTTTATTACAGGGATTTCTCCTACGAGCAGTACTTC
TRBJ1-1	NA	many	TRBV12-3/TRBV12-4	CASSWAENTEAFF	TGTGCCAGCAGTTGGGCAGAGAACACTGAAGCTTTCTTT
TRBJ2-7	NA	many	TRBV30	CAWSVRAPYEQYF	TGTGCCTGGAGTGTACGTGCCCCCTACGAGCAGTACTTC
TRBJ2-1	NA	many	TRBV14	CASSQGLAIEQFF	TGTGCCAGCAGCCAAGGGCTAGCGATTGAGCAGTTCTTC
TRBJ1-3	NA	many	TRBV12-3/TRBV12-4	CASRPGSGNTIYF	TGTGCCAGCAGGCCCGGCTCTGGAAACACCATATATTTT
TRBJ2-7	NA	many	TRBV7-2	CASSLALGGASYEQYF	TGTGCCAGCAGCTTAGCATTGGGTGGTGCCTCCTACGAGCAGTACTTC
TRBJ2-1	TRBD1	many	TRBV29-1	CSVDPGTGANEQFF	TGCAGCGTTGATCCCGGGACAGGGGCCAATGAGCAGTTCTTC
TRBJ1-1	NA	NA	TRBV15	CATSRAVGRGGTEAFF	TGTGCCACCAGCAGAGCCGTGGGCAGGGGTGGCACTGAAGCTTTCTTT
TRBJ2-1	TRBD2	few	TRBV3-1	CASSQDRTSDRSYNEQFF	TGTGCCAGCAGCCAAGATCGGACTAGCGACCGCTCCTACAATGAGCAGTTCTTC
TRBJ2-7	TRBD1	many	TRBV20-1	CSARTAFGQGSSYEQYF	TGCAGTGCTAGGACGGCCTTCGGACAGGGTAGCTCCTACGAGCAGTACTTC
TRBJ2-5	TRBD1	many	TRBV20-1	CSAFHQTGVQTQYF	TGCAGTGCTTTTCATCAGACAGGGGTACAGACCCAGTACTTC
TRBJ2-5	NA	once	TRBV6-5	CASSYGGRETQYF	TGTGCCAGCAGTTACGGGGGGCGGGAGACCCAGTACTTC
TRBJ2-1	NA	many	TRBV29-1	CSVAPASMWDEQFF	TGCAGCGTTGCTCCGGCTAGCATGTGGGATGAGCAGTTCTTC
TRBJ2-1	NA	NA	TRBV7-9	CAQSYGTYNEQFF	TGTGCCCAGAGCTACGGGACTTACAATGAGCAGTTCTTC